One sample yielded the 29 T cell receptor beta chains listed below, sequenced in a study of radiotherapy plus CTLA-4 blockade in lung cancer. Clones were sequenced by immunoSEQ multiplex PCR, and TCRdb holds only the in-frame ones, with some missing. Among over 60,000 clones listed, around 90% were seen once. Sequencing was performed on peripheral blood, taken from a patient treated with radiotherapy plus ipilimumab. Receptors originate from a human donor with non-small cell lung cancer who had stable disease on radiotherapy plus ipilimumab.

This chain uses TRBV5-1 with TRBJ1-6; D not certain. Germline-derived CDR1 and CDR2 are SGHRS and YFSETQ. The CDR3 is made up of 15 amino acids. V was shortened by 0 bases and J by 5 bases, with 9 bases between the two germline ends. DNA for the CDR3: TGCGCCAGCAGCTTGGAATCTACAGATAATTCACCCCTCCACTTT. Translation: CASSLESTDNSPLHF.

The chain joins TRBV6-6 to TRBJ1-2; D gene unclear. The CDR3 covers 12 residues. The V end was cut by 0 bases, the J end by 5 bases, with 4 bases between. Germline-derived CDR1 and CDR2 are MNHNY and SVGAGI (reference sequence). In nucleotides, the CDR3 is TGTGCCAGCAGTTACTCTGGGTATGGCTACACCTTC. Its translation: CASSYSGYGYTF.

The V call is TRBV7-2, the J call TRBJ1-4; D is possibly TRBD1 (5 bases). The CDR3 covers 14 residues. Trimming took off 4 bases at V and 5 bases at J, with 11 bases between the two ends. Germline V gene data show CDR1 as SGHTA and CDR2 as FQGNSA. The CDR3 spells CASSSRAANEKLFF. CDR3 nucleotide sequence: TGTGCCAGCAGCTCCAGGGCCGCGAATGAAAAACTGTTTTTT. Full variable domain (rest looked up from reference TRBV7-2 and TRBJ1-4): GAGVSQSPSNKVTEKGKDVELRCDPISGHTALYWYRQSLGQGLEFLIYFQGNSAPDKSGLPSDRFSAERTGGSVSTLTIQRTQQEDSAVYLCASSSRAANEKLFFGSGTQLSVL.

The V call is TRBV5-1, the J call TRBJ2-5, with 12 bases identical to TRBD2. V was clipped by 6 bases and J by 5 bases; unmatched bases: 2. The CDR3 sequence is 13 residues long. CDR1 SGHRS and CDR2 YFSETQ come from the germline V gene. The CDR3 DNA reads TGCGCCAGCATGACTAGCGGGAGTGAGACCCAGTACTTC. Its protein product is CASMTSGSETQYF.

This chain connects TRBV5-6 to TRBJ2-7, with a possible D match to TRBD1 (5 bases). This CDR3 is built from 14 residues. Trimming took 4 bases from V and 2 from J, leaving 13 bases between them. Germline V gene sequence: CDR1 SGHDT, CDR2 YYEEEE. The CDR3 here is CASSSETATYEQYF. The CDR3 bases are TGTGCCAGCAGCAGCGAGACAGCCACCTACGAGCAGTACTTC. The complete variable domain, with remaining parts taken from reference TRBV5-6 and TRBJ2-7, reads DAGVTQSPTHLIKTRGQQVTLRCSPKSGHDTVSWYQQALGQGPQFIFQYYEEEERQRGNFPDRFSGHQFPNYSSELNVNALLLGDSALYLCASSSETATYEQYFGPGTRLTVT.

The genes are TRBV19 and TRBJ2-1, with a weak D call TRBD1 (5 bases). The CDR3 runs 15 residues. CDR1 is LNHDA and CDR2 is SQIVND in the germline V gene (reference sequence). Trimming pared 3 bases from V and 6 bases from J, leaving 15 bases between. The DNA for the CDR3 is TGTGCCAGTAGTATGGGGCTAGATCCTTCCAATGAGCAGTTCTTC. Translation gives CASSMGLDPSNEQFF.

This clone has a handful of counts. The chain carries TRBV5-1 and TRBJ2-3; TRBD2 aligns across 8 bases. The V segment lost 5 bases and the J segment 2 bases; nucleotides outside the gene matches: 7. The CDR3 contains 15 residues. Germline CDR1 SGHRS, CDR2 YFSETQ. The CDR3 loop reads CASRGIAGTTDTQYF. CDR3 in DNA: TGCGCCAGCAGAGGGATAGCGGGAACCACAGATACGCAGTATTTT.

This clone has just a few counts. V gene TRBV10-3 combines with J gene TRBJ1-4; D unresolved. The CDR3 is 14 amino acids. The germline V and J ends were trimmed by 2 bases and 0 bases, with 4 bases remaining between them. The germline gives CDR1 ENHRY, CDR2 SYGVKD. The CDR3: CAISEGATNEKLFF. DNA for the CDR3: TGTGCCATCAGTGAGGGGGCAACTAATGAAAAACTGTTTTTT.

This clone was seen more than once but under ten times. The chain is built from TRBV6-6 and TRBJ2-3; TRBD2 might be the D (6 bases). CDR3 size: 14 residues. Trimming took off 3 bases at V and 3 bases at J, with 10 bases between the two ends. Germline V gives CDR1 MNHNY, CDR2 SVGAGI (reference sequence). The CDR3 region has the DNA TGTGCCAGCAGTTATCGTCGGGGGACAGATACGCAGTATTTT. Translated: CASSYRRGTDTQYF.

This clone was observed a single time. The chain is built from TRBV27 and TRBJ1-2, with D uncertain. This CDR3 region has 12 residues. Germline CDR1 MNHEY, CDR2 SMNVEV (reference sequence). V was pared by 6 bases and J by 1 base, with 6 bases between. The CDR3 reads CASRLHNYGYTF. The CDR3 bases are TGTGCCAGCAGACTTCATAACTATGGCTACACCTTC.

The chain employs TRBV4-1 and TRBJ2-5; 12 nucleotides line up with TRBD2. The ends lost 5 bases at V and 4 bases at J; junction bases unmatched: 8. The CDR3 extends over 16 amino acids. In germline, CDR1 is MGHRA, CDR2 YSYEKL. CDR3 loop: CASSSWTSGVGETQYF. CDR3 in DNA: TGCGCCAGCAGCTCCTGGACTAGCGGGGTGGGAGAGACCCAGTACTTC.

This chain uses TRBV18 with TRBJ2-7, with D possibly called TRBD1 or TRBD2 (5 bases each). Germline loops: CDR1 KGHSH, CDR2 LQKENI. Trimming removed 6 bases at V and 3 bases at J, with 15 bases between. The CDR3 contains 14 residues. CDR3 residues: CASSPRGRRYEQYF. The CDR3 region has the DNA TGTGCCAGCTCGCCTCGGGGCAGGCGCTACGAGCAGTACTTC.

This clone was recorded only once. The chain has TRBV30 and TRBJ1-4; D is unresolved. Trimming removed 5 bases at V and 7 bases at J, with 11 bases between. The CDR3 is made up of 12 amino acids. Germline V lookup: CDR1 GTSNPN, CDR2 SVGIG (reference sequence). The CDR3 spells CAWATRSEKLFF. CDR3 DNA sequence: TGTGCCTGGGCAACCCGTAGTGAAAAACTGTTTTTT.

The chain couples TRBV7-8 to TRBJ1-1; D is undetermined. V gave up 5 bases and J gave up 8 bases, with 15 bases separating them. The CDR3 consists of 13 residues. Germline V gene sequence: CDR1 SGHVS, CDR2 FQNEAQ. The CDR3 loop reads CASSPSTRPEAFF. CDR3 nucleotides: TGTGCCAGCAGCCCCTCGACAAGACCCGAAGCTTTCTTT.

This chain connects TRBV2 to TRBJ1-1; 7 positions agree with TRBD1. Germline V gene data show CDR1 as SNHLY and CDR2 as FYNNEI. The CDR3 consists of 14 residues. The V and J ends lost 6 bases and 1 base, in that order; junction bases with no gene match: 5. The CDR3 here is CASRVGTANTEAFF. In nucleotides, the CDR3 is TGTGCCAGCAGGGTGGGGACAGCGAACACTGAAGCTTTCTTT.

This rearrangement joins TRBV9 to TRBJ2-5; TRBD2 aligns across 10 bases. Germline trimming cut 0 bases from V and 1 base from J; bases unmatched to any gene: 3. The CDR3 sequence is 16 residues long. The V gene's germline CDR1 is SGDLS and CDR2 YYNGEE. The CDR3 loop is CASSVVSGGPQETQYF. In nucleotides, the CDR3 is TGTGCCAGCAGCGTAGTTAGCGGGGGGCCCCAAGAGACCCAGTACTTC.

This chain uses TRBV7-8 with TRBJ2-4; 11 bases match TRBD2. Germline CDR1 SGHVS, CDR2 FQNEAQ. Trimming cost V 1 base and J 4 bases; bases outside gene matches: 15. The CDR3 is 20 residues long. The CDR3 bases are TGTGCCAGCAGCTTAGATCTAGCGGGGGGACCGAATGCTAATAAAAACATTCAGTACTTC. Amino acid sequence: CASSLDLAGGPNANKNIQYF.

The CDR3 bases are TGTGCCAGCAGTGGCCACGGGGCATCCTACGAGCAGTACTTC. This gives the protein CASSGHGASYEQYF. The rearrangement joins TRBV6-6 to TRBJ2-7; either TRBD1 or TRBD2 may fit D (5 bases each). The CDR3 consists of 14 residues. The germline gives CDR1 MNHNY, CDR2 SVGAGI (reference sequence). V was cut by 5 bases and J by 1 base, with 12 bases left in between.

CDR3 coding DNA: TGTGCCAGCAGCCTAATCACCGGGGAGCTGTTTTTT. This sequence encodes CASSLITGELFF. The chain has TRBV7-6 and TRBJ2-2, with no clear D. The CDR3 has 12 residues. CDR1 SGHVS and CDR2 FNYEAQ come from the germline V gene. V was cut by 5 bases and J by 4 bases, with 5 bases left in between.

The V call is TRBV10-3, the J call TRBJ1-6; TRBD1 aligns across 11 bases. Losses at the gene ends were 6 bases for V and 10 bases for J; bases not matched to a gene: 8. Germline V lookup: CDR1 ENHRY, CDR2 SYGVKD. The CDR3 is 15 residues long. CDR3 protein: CAIRTGTGGESPLHF. The CDR3 DNA reads as TGTGCCATCAGGACCGGGACAGGGGGTGAGTCACCCCTCCACTTT.

The chain links TRBV29-1 to TRBJ2-5; D unresolved. The CDR3 has 10 amino acids. V shed 3 bases and J shed 4 bases, with 3 bases lying between them. CDR1 and CDR2 from the germline V gene are SQVTM and ANQGSEA. CDR3 region: CSVDAETQYF. The DNA for the CDR3 is TGCAGCGTTGACGCAGAGACCCAGTACTTC.

The chain links TRBV6-5 to TRBJ2-6; a possible D gene is TRBD2 (7 bases). Germline CDR1 MNHEY, CDR2 SVGAGI. Trimming cost V 6 bases and J 6 bases, with 15 bases left between them. The CDR3 runs 15 residues. The CDR3 DNA reads TGTGCCAGCAGCCCGAGGGGGGGAGAGGCCAACGTCCTGACTTTC. It specifies CASSPRGGEANVLTF.

V gene TRBV6-5 combines with J gene TRBJ2-7; D ambiguous. Germline CDR1 and CDR2: MNHEY and SVGAGI. This CDR3 comprises 13 residues. V lost 6 bases and J lost 2, with 11 bases in between. CDR3 region: CASSLTQTYEQYF. CDR3 nucleotides: TGTGCCAGCAGCCTGACACAAACCTACGAGCAGTACTTC.

This clone was seen just once. The chain joins TRBV9 to TRBJ2-7; D is uncertain. Germline V lookup: CDR1 SGDLS, CDR2 YYNGEE. Trimming removed 0 bases at V and 0 bases at J, with 7 bases between. The CDR3 covers 14 residues. The CDR3 sequence is CASSVEQSSYEQYF. The DNA of the CDR3 is TGTGCCAGCAGCGTAGAACAGAGCTCCTACGAGCAGTACTTC.

The chain combines TRBV7-7 with TRBJ2-7, with a possible D match to TRBD2 (5 bases). Trimming took 3 bases from V and 4 from J, leaving 10 bases between them. The CDR3 contains 13 residues. Germline V gene lookup returns CDR1 SSHAT and CDR2 FNYEAQ (reference sequence). CDR3 sequence reads: CASSFQRAYEQYF. DNA of the CDR3: TGTGCCAGCAGCTTTCAGAGGGCTTACGAGCAGTACTTC. The whole variable domain, remainder taken from reference TRBV7-7 and TRBJ2-7, is GAGVSQSPRYKVTKRGQDVTLRCDPISSHATLYWYQQALGQGPEFLTYFNYEAQPDKSGLPSDRFSAERPEGSISTLTIQRTEQRDSAMYRCASSFQRAYEQYFGPGTRLTVT.

The CDR3 region has the DNA TGCAGTGCTAGATCAGGGGACAGGGAGTACTTC. It yields the protein CSARSGDREYF. The chain uses TRBV20-1 and TRBJ2-7; 9 nucleotides agree with TRBD1. CDR3 size: 11 residues. The trim removed 2 bases at V and 11 bases at J, leaving 4 bases unmatched. The germline gives CDR1 DFQATT, CDR2 SNEGSKA (reference sequence).

J is TRBJ2-4 and V is TRBV13, with D perhaps assigned TRBD1 or TRBD2 (5 bases each). The CDR3 covers 13 residues. Germline CDR1 is PRHDT and CDR2 is FYEKMQ (reference sequence). V lost 3 bases, J lost 12 bases, and 15 bases lay in between. CDR3 bases: TGTGCCAGCAGCTTGGCAAACTGGGGACCTCAGTACTTC. Translation: CASSLANWGPQYF.

The J gene is TRBJ1-1, the V gene TRBV5-1; 8 nucleotides match TRBD1. Looked up from germline, CDR1 is SGHRS and CDR2 is YFSETQ. The CDR3 sequence is 14 residues long. Losses at the gene ends were 3 bases for V and 4 bases for J; bases not matched to a gene: 5. This CDR3 reads CASSSGQVGTEAFF. In DNA, the CDR3 is TGCGCCAGCAGCTCGGGACAGGTGGGCACTGAAGCTTTCTTT.

This clone appeared a single time. The V and J genes are TRBV28 and TRBJ1-2; possibly TRBD1 for D (6 bases). With 11 bases removed from V and 7 bases from J, the gap between germline ends came to 20 bases. Germline values: CDR1 MDHEN, CDR2 SYDVKM. The CDR3 extends over 13 amino acids. The CDR3 here is CASRVAGEVGYTF. The CDR3 bases are TGTGCCTCCAGGGTAGCAGGGGAAGTTGGCTACACCTTC.